This T cell receptor beta chain was retrieved from a study of cytomegalovirus exposure and HLA in healthy donors. Study findings and constraints: In an earlier analysis, most TCR beta V segments were productive about 87% or about 30% of the time.

About this clone: The antigen is not known.

CDR3 size: 15 residues. Germline-derived CDR1 and CDR2 are MNHEY and SMNVEV (reference sequence). The V gene lost 4 bases and the J gene lost 3 bases, with 15 bases spanning the gap. In the PCR, 60 Vbeta and 13 Jbeta primers were used. The assay was immunoSEQ multiplex PCR, and TCRdb's table has in-frame clones only and misses some. The sample lists over 150,000 clones; 68% were seen once. The chain combines TRBV27 with TRBJ1-2; D is unresolved. The clonotype comes from a woman in her late teens or twenties in good health and CMV-seropositive. Sequencing input: PBMCs. The CDR3 DNA sequence: TGTGCCAGCAGTTCCCCCCGGATGGGCGACTATGGCTACACCTTC. It translates to CASSSPRMGDYGYTF.